These 8 T cell receptor beta chains came from one sample sequenced in a study of cytomegalovirus exposure and HLA in healthy donors. PCR amplification relied on 60 Vbeta primers (plus 13 Jbeta primers). Profiled with immunoSEQ multiplex PCR; TCRdb holds only in-frame clones, not every one. This sample yields approximately 200,000 clones, of which around 83% are seen a single time; just over 1.4% belongs to the top ten. The sample was PBMCs. The source of these receptors is a girl aged 10-17 years in good health and CMV-seronegative.

This clone was seen a single time. The rearrangement joins TRBV10-3 to TRBJ2-3; 12 bases are shared with TRBD2. The trim removed 10 bases at V and 2 bases at J, leaving 4 bases unmatched. Germline V lookup: CDR1 ENHRY, CDR2 SYGVKD. This CDR3 spans 14 amino acids. The CDR3 region is CATRTSGVTDTQYF. In DNA form, the CDR3 reads TGTGCCACTCGGACTAGCGGGGTCACAGATACGCAGTATTTT.

The chain employs TRBV5-1 and TRBJ2-7, with 8 bases matching TRBD2. The length of the CDR3 is 19 residues. The germline V gene encodes CDR1 SGHRS and CDR2 YFSETQ. The V and J ends lost 2 bases and 3 bases, in that order; junction bases with no gene match: 19. CDR3: CASSLPKPGLGEEIYEQYF. CDR3 bases: TGCGCCAGCAGCTTACCAAAACCGGGACTAGGTGAAGAAATCTACGAGCAGTACTTC.

The chain combines TRBV5-1 with TRBJ2-5, with 9 bases that match TRBD1. CDR3 size: 15 residues. V lost 3 bases to trimming and J lost 4 bases; unmatched junction nucleotides: 7. CDR1 and CDR2 from the germline V gene are SGHRS and YFSETQ. CDR3: CASSWGTGTRETQYF. The CDR3 region has the DNA TGCGCCAGCAGCTGGGGGACAGGGACAAGAGAGACCCAGTACTTC.

In this sample, this clone turned up once. CDR3 in DNA: TGTGCCAGCAGCTTATACGGGACCTACGAGCAGTACTTC. This gives the protein CASSLYGTYEQYF. V and J are TRBV7-2 and TRBJ2-7, with D tentatively TRBD2 (5 bases). This CDR3 has 13 residues. CDR1 is SGHTA, CDR2 FQGNSA, per germline. V was cut by 2 bases and J by 2 bases, with 7 bases left in between.

This sequence joins TRBV5-8 and TRBJ2-6; the match to TRBD1 covers 7 bases. Germline CDR1 is SGHTS and CDR2 is YDEGEE. The CDR3 runs to 15 residues. J lost 3 bases, V lost 2 bases, and 2 bases had no gene match. CDR3 DNA: TGTGCCAGCAGCTTAAGGGGGCTTGGGGCCAACGTCCTGACTTTC. The encoded protein is CASSLRGLGANVLTF.

J is TRBJ2-1 and V is TRBV30, with 7 bases matching TRBD1. Germline lookup yields CDR1 GTSNPN and CDR2 SVGIG (reference sequence). J was trimmed by 4 bases and V by 6 bases; bases with no gene match: 9. The CDR3 spans 14 residues. The CDR3 coding sequence is TGTGCCTGTATAGAATCGGGACAGTACAATGAGCAGTTCTTC. This codes for CACIESGQYNEQFF.

For this clone: At one end the junction does not follow the germline gene, possibly because of a read error. The chain links TRBV7-9 to TRBJ2-7; 9 nucleotides line up with TRBD1. This CDR3 spans 13 amino acids. Germline assignment: CDR1 SEHNR and CDR2 FQNEAQ (reference sequence). CDR3 coding DNA: TGTGCCACCAGCGGGACAGGGTCCTACGAGCAGTACTTC. Its translation: CATSGTGSYEQYF.

The CDR3 region has the DNA TGCGCCAGCAGCTTGGCTGGACAGGTATATGAAAAACTGTTTTTT. It translates to CASSLAGQVYEKLFF. The genes are TRBV5-1 and TRBJ1-4; 7 nucleotides align to TRBD1. Germline V gene data show CDR1 as SGHRS and CDR2 as YFSETQ. Trimming at V came to 0 bases and at J to 6 bases, leaving 5 bases not matched to a gene. The CDR3 loop spans 15 amino acids.